This is a list of T cell receptor beta chains from one sample in a study of a mutant IDH1 vaccine in newly diagnosed glioma. TCRdb keeps only in-frame clones here, not all; method: immunoSEQ multiplex PCR. This table has 50,000 to 85,000 clones, over 70% appearing once. The antigens for these receptors are not known. Sequencing was performed on PBMCs, taken from a glioma patient whose treatment included an IDH1 peptide vaccine. These receptors were obtained from a man younger than 30 with glioma. The CDR3 runs from the conserved cysteine through the conserved F or W. The order of the fields is V gene, J gene, CDR3 protein.

TRBV4-3	TRBJ2-1	CASTRLAGDLNEQFF
TRBV27	TRBJ2-3	CASSSTGRTPSTDTQYF
TRBV29-1	TRBJ1-1	CSVAGTGGAAPSTEAFF
TRBV7-2	TRBJ1-4	CASSPQGAANEKLFF
TRBV5-6	TRBJ1-2	CASSYGQGVVGGYTF
TRBV6-1	TRBJ2-2	CASDRGRTTGELFF
TRBV5-1	TRBJ1-2	CASSLGRGRDYGYTF
TRBV6-1	TRBJ1-2	CATRAQVGGYTF
TRBV7-9	TRBJ2-3	CASSRYTDTQYF
TRBV4-2	TRBJ2-7	CASSQDPEILYEQYF
TRBV7-2	TRBJ2-7	CASSGRPNRGQPYEQYF
TRBV5-1	TRBJ1-1	CASSLGAAGRVTEAFF
TRBV27	TRBJ2-1	CASSRSWTSGRGDEQFF
TRBV6-1	TRBJ1-2	CASNRDRADGYTF
TRBV6-4	TRBJ2-2	CASSDSAQGAGGELFF
TRBV6-6	TRBJ1-1	CASSYGKTEAFF
TRBV11-2	TRBJ2-2	CASRPQGVGTGELFF
TRBV5-1	TRBJ1-6	CASSLDRDALNSPLHF
TRBV6-5	TRBJ2-7	CASGVASNYEQYF
TRBV2	TRBJ2-5	CASSGFRGQGVQTQYF
TRBV5-5	TRBJ1-1	CASSLRWATEAFF
TRBV6-6	TRBJ1-1	CASSRGSATEAFF
TRBV9	TRBJ1-1	CASSIDWGYDTEAFF
TRBV5-8	TRBJ1-2	CASSLIRDRSLGYTF
TRBV5-1	TRBJ2-1	CASSRGLVQNNEQFF
TRBV6-4	TRBJ2-1	CASGIPSGRVSNEQFF
TRBV6-5	TRBJ1-2	CASSYSTGAYGYTF
TRBV18	TRBJ2-7	CASSRTGGYEQYF
TRBV7-9	TRBJ2-3	CASSLEPRSGRAKGTQYF
TRBV6-5	TRBJ2-7	CASSYTEGYEQYF
TRBV19	TRBJ2-1	CASSFQRPSDEQFF
TRBV10-3	TRBJ1-1	CAISETTGAGAFF
TRBV19	TRBJ2-1	CASSIHEGAYNEQFF
TRBV7-2	TRBJ2-7	CASSLGEDRGLTYEQYF
TRBV6-5	TRBJ2-2	CASGGQPNTGELFF
TRBV9	TRBJ1-1	CASSVVLGREAEAFF
TRBV4-2	TRBJ1-1	CASSQEGRNTEAFF
TRBV4-2	TRBJ1-3	CASSQGGPGQSLGGNTIYF
TRBV18	TRBJ1-5	CASSPAGGRTVNQPQHF
TRBV5-1	TRBJ1-1	CASSFRDRWGTEAFF
TRBV5-1	TRBJ1-1	CASSPGTANTEAFF
TRBV7-8	TRBJ1-2	CASSYLRGQGYTF
TRBV7-2	TRBJ2-1	CASSFQGATLPTNGEQFF
TRBV7-2	TRBJ2-7	CASSLGEGVYEQYF
TRBV5-6	TRBJ1-3	CASSPADGYSGNTIYF
TRBV18	TRBJ2-3	CASSPATGIGTQYF